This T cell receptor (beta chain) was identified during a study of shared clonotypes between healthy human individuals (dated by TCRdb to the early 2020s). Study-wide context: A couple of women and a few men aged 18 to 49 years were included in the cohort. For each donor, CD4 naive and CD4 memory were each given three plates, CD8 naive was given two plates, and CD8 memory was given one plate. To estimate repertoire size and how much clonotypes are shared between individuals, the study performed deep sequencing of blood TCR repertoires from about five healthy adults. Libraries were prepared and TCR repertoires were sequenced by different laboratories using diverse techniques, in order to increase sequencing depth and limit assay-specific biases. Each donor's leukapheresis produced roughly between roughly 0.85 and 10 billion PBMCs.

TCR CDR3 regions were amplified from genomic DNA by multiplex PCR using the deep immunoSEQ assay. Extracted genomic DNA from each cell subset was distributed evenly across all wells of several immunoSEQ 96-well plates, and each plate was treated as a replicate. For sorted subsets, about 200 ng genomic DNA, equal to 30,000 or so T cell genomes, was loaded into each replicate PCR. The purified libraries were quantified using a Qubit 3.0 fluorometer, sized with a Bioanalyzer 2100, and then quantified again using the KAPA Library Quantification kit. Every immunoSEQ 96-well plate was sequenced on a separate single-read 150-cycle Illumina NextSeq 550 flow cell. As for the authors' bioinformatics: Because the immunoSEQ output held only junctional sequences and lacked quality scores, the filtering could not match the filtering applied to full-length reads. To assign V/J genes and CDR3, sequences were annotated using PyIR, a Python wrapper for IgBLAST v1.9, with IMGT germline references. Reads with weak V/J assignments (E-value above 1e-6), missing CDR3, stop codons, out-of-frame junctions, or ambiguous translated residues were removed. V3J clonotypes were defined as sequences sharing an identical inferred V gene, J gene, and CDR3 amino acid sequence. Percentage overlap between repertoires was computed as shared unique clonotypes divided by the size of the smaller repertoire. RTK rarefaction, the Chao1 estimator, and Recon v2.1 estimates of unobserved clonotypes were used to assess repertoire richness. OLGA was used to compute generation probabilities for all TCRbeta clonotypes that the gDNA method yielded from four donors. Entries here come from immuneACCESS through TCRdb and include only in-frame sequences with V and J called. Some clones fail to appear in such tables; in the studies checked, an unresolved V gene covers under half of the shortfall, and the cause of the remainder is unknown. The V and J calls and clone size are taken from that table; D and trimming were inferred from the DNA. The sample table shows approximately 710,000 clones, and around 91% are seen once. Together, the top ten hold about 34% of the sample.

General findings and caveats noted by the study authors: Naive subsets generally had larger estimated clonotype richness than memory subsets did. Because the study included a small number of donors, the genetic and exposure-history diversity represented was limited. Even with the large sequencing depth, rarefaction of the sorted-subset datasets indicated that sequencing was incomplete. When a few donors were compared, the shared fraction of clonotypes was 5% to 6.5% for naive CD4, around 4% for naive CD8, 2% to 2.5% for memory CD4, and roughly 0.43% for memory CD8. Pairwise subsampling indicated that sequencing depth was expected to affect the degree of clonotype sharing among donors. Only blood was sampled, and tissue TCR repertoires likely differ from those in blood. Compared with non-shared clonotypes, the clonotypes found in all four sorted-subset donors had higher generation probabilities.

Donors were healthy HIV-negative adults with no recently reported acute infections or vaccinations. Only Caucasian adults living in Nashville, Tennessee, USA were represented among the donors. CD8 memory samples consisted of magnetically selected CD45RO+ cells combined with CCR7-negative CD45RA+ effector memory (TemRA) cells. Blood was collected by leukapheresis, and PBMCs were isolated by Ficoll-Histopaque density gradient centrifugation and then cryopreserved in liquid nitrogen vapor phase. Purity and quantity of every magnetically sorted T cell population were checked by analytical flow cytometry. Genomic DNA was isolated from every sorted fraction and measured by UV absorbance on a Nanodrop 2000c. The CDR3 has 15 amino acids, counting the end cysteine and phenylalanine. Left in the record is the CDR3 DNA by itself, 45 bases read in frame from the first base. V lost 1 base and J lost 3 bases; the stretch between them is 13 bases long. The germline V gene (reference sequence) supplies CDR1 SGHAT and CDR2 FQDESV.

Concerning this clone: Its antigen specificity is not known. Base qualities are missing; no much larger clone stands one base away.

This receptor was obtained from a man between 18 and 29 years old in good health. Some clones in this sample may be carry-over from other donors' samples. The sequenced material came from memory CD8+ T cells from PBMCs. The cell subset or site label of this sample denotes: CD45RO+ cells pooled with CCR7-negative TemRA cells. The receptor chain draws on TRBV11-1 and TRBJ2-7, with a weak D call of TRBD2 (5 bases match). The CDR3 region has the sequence CASSLVSSMNYEQYF. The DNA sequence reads TGTGCCAGCAGCTTAGTTTCTAGCATGAACTACGAGCAGTACTTC.